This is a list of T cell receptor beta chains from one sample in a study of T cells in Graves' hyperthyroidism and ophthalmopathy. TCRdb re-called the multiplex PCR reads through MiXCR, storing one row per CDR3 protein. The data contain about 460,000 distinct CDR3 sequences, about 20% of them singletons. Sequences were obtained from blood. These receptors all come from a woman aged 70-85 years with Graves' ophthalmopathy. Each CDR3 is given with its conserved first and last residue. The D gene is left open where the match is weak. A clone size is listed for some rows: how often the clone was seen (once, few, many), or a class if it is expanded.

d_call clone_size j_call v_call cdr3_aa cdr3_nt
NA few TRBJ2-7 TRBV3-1 CASSLTPLAGYEQYF TGTGCCAGCAGCCTCACCCCCCTGGCGGGGTACGAGCAGTACTTC
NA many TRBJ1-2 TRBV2 CASSDHLGAGYGYTF TGTGCCAGCAGTGATCATCTGGGGGCCGGCTATGGCTACACCTTC
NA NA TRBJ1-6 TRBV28 CASSLLSGQISPLHF TGTGCCAGCAGTTTATTATCGGGACAAATCTCACCCCTCCACTTT
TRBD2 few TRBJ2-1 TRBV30 CALLAGHGDEQFF TGTGCCCTTCTAGCGGGACACGGGGATGAGCAGTTCTTC
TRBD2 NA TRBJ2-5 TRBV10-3 CAISTGRGETQYF TGTGCCATCAGTACCGGGAGGGGAGAGACCCAGTACTTC
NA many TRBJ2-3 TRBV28 CASLGPFRHSTDTQYF TGTGCCAGCCTGGGTCCTTTCCGGCACAGCACAGATACGCAGTATTTT
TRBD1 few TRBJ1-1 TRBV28 CAGQGRRGVNTEAFF TGTGCCGGACAGGGGAGAAGGGGGGTGAACACTGAAGCTTTCTTT
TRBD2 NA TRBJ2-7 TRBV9 CVSSVESGSSYEQYF TGTGTCAGCAGCGTAGAGAGCGGGAGCTCCTACGAGCAGTACTTC
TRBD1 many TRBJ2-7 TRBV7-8 CASSLGDRVEQYF TGTGCCAGCAGCTTAGGGGACAGGGTCGAGCAGTACTTC
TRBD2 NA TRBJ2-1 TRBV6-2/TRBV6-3 CASSSSGLAGVNEQFF TGTGCCAGCAGTTCGAGCGGACTAGCGGGAGTTAATGAGCAGTTCTTC
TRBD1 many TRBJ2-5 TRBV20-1 CSAMGLASGQQETQYF TGCAGTGCTATGGGCCTCGCCTCGGGACAGCAAGAGACCCAGTACTTC
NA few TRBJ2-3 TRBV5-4 CASSSRQDTDTQYF TGTGCCAGCAGCTCCCGACAGGACACAGATACGCAGTATTTT
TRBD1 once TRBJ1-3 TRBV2 CASSQRPTGMDGNTIYF TGTGCCAGCAGCCAACGCCCGACAGGGATGGATGGAAACACCATATATTTT
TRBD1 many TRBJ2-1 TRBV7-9 CASSPGTGTYSEQFF TGTGCCAGCAGCCCCGGGACAGGAACATATAGTGAGCAGTTCTTC
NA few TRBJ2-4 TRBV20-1 CSARLLSPDIQYF TGCAGTGCTAGGCTGTTGTCCCCCGACATTCAGTACTTC
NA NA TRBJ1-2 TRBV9 CASSVGQGAKGGYTF TGTGCCAGCAGCGTAGGTCAAGGGGCGAAGGGTGGCTACACCTTC
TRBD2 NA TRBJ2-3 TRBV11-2 CASSQESGPSGTQYF TGCGCCAGCAGCCAAGAGAGCGGGCCTAGCGGTACGCAGTATTTT
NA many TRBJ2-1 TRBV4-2 CASSSASASYNEQFF TGTGCCAGCAGCTCTGCTAGCGCCTCCTACAATGAGCAGTTCTTC
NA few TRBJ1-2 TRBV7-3 CASSPGGNGYTF TGTGCCAGCAGCCCCGGGGGGAATGGCTACACCTTC
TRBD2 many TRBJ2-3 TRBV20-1 CSATTLPGGTQYF TGCAGTGCTACGACCCTTCCGGGGGGTACGCAGTATTTT
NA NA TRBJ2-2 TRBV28 CASSSTGLNTRELFF TGTGCCAGCAGTTCCACAGGGCTGAACACCAGGGAGCTGTTTTTT
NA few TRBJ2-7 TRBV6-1 CASRDSDQYEQYF TGTGCCAGCAGGGACAGTGACCAGTACGAGCAGTACTTC
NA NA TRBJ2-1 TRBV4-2 CASSQDGAHYNEQFF TGTGCCAGCAGCCAAGATGGGGCCCACTACAATGAGCAGTTCTTC
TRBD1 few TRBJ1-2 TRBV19 CASSIGTGSYGYTF TGTGCCAGTAGTATCGGGACAGGGAGCTATGGCTACACCTTC
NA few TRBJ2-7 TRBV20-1 CSATSGTYEQYF TGCAGTGCAACCTCCGGGACCTACGAGCAGTACTTC
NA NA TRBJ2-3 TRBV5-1 CASSLQVGTDTQYF TGCGCCAGCAGCTTACAGGTTGGCACAGATACGCAGTATTTT
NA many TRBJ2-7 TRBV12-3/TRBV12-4 CASSLKGGTPTYEQYF TGTGCCAGCAGTTTAAAGGGGGGGACTCCAACCTACGAGCAGTACTTC
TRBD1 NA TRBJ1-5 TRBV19 CASIPGVGQGAIGRNQPQHF TGTGCCAGTATTCCAGGGGTGGGACAGGGGGCCATCGGACGCAATCAGCCCCAGCATTTT
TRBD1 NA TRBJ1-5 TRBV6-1 CASSYGQGGSREPQHF TGTGCCAGCAGTTATGGACAGGGGGGTAGTAGGGAGCCCCAGCATTTT
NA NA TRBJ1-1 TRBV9 CASSAAPTGIAEAFF TGTGCCAGCAGCGCTGCTCCTACAGGGATCGCTGAAGCTTTCTTT
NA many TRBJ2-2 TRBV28 CASSSPWGANNGELFF TGTGCCAGCAGTTCCCCGTGGGGGGCGAATAACGGGGAGCTGTTTTTT
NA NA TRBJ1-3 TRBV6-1 CASTDSSSGNTIYF TGTGCCAGCACTGACAGTTCCTCTGGAAACACCATATATTTT
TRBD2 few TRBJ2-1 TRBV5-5 CASSSGLTSGINEQFF TGTGCCAGCAGCTCGGGACTGACTAGCGGGATCAATGAGCAGTTCTTC
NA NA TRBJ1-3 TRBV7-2 CASSPRTFRSSGNTIYF TGTGCCAGCAGCCCTAGGACATTTAGGAGCTCTGGAAACACCATATATTTT
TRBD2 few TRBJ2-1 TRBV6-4 CASSSSGGADEQFF TGTGCCAGCAGCTCCTCGGGGGGGGCCGATGAGCAGTTCTTC
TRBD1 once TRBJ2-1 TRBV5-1 CASSLAMTGGSPFF TGCGCCAGCAGCCTCGCAATGACAGGGGGTTCGCCGTTCTTC
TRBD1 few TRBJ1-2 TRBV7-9 CASSLEQGQGYTF TGTGCCAGCAGCTTAGAACAGGGGCAGGGCTACACCTTC
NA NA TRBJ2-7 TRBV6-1 CASYGSANSRGPYEQYF TGTGCCAGCTATGGGAGTGCCAACTCCCGCGGGCCCTACGAGCAGTACTTC
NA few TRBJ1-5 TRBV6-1 CASRLGSNQPQHF TGTGCCAGCAGATTAGGAAGCAATCAGCCCCAGCATTTT
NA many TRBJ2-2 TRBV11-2 CASSHKGAGELFF TGTGCCAGCAGTCATAAGGGAGCCGGGGAGCTGTTTTTT